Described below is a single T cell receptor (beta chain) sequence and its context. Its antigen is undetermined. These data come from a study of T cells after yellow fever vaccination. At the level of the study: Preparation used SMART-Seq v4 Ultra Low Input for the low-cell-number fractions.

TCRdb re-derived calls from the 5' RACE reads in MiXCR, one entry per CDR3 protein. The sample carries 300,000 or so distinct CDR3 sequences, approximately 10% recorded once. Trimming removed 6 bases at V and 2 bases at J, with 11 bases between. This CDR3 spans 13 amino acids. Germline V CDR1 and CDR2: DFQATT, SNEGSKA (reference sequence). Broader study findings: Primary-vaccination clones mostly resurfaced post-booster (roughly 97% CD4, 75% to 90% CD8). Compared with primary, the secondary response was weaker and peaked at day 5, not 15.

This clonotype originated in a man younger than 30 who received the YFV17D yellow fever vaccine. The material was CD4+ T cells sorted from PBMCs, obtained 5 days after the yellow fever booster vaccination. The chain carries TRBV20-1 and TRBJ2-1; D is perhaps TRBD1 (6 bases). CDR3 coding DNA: TGCAGTGCGCACGGGACACCCTACAATGAGCAGTTCTTC. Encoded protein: CSAHGTPYNEQFF.